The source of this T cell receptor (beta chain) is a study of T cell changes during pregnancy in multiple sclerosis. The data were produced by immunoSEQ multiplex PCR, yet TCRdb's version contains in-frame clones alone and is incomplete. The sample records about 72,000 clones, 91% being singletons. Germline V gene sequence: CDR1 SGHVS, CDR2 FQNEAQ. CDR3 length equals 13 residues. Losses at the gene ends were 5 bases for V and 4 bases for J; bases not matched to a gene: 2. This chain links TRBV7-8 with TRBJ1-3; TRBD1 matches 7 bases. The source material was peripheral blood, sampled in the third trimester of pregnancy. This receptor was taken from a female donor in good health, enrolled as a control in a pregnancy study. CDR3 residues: CASSQGQGNTIYF. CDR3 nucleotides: TGTGCCAGCAGCCAGGGACAGGGAAACACCATATATTTT.